This T cell receptor beta chain was recovered during a study of blood T cells in healthy people across ages. The second PCR ran 7 to 11 cycles with a sample-barcoded 5' primer and J-beta primers. TCRdb fed the 5' RACE reads into MiXCR, producing one record per CDR3 protein. The sample lists around 1,800,000 distinct CDR3 sequences, more than 35% seen once, with 20% to 25% in the top ten. This CDR3 comprises 16 residues. V was trimmed by 5 bases and J by 0 bases, leaving 19 bases between them. CDR1 is DFQATT, CDR2 SNEGSKA, per germline (reference sequence). Investigators took 8.5 to 10 milliliters of peripheral blood from every donor.

The chain has TRBV20-1 and TRBJ1-2, with D perhaps TRBD1 (6 bases). The receptor was derived from a human donor in good health. Sequenced material: blood. CDR3 residues: CSAGPPGHTSNYGYTF. CDR3 in DNA: TGCAGTGCTGGGCCTCCGGGACATACTTCTAACTATGGCTACACCTTC.